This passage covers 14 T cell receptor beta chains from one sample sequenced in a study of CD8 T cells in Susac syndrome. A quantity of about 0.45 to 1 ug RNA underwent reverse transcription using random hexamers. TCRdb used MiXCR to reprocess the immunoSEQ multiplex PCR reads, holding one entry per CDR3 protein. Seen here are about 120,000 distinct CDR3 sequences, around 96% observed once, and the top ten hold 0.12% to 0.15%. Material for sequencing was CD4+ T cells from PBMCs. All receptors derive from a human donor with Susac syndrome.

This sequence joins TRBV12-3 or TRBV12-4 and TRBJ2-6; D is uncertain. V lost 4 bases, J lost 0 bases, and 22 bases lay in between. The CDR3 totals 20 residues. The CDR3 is CASSSPLPGVQNSGANVLTF. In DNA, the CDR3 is TGTGCCAGCAGTTCCCCACTCCCGGGCGTCCAAAACTCTGGGGCCAACGTCCTGACTTTC.

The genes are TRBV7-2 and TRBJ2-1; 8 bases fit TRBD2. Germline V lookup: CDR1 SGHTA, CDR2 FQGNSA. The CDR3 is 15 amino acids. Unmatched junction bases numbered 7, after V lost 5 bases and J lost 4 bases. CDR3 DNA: TGTGCCAGCAGCATGTTAGCGGGACGGTACAATGAGCAGTTCTTC. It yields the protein CASSMLAGRYNEQFF.

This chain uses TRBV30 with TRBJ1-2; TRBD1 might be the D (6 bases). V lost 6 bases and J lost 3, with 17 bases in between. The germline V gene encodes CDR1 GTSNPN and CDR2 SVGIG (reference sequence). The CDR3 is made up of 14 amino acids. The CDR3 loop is CACTQGHKDYGYTF. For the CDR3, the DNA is TGTGCCTGCACACAGGGACACAAGGACTATGGCTACACCTTC.

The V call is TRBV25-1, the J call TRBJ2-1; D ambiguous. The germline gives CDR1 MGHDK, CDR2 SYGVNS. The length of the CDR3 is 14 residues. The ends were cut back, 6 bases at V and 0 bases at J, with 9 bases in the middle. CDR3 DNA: TGTGCCAGCAGAGATAGTGGCTCCTACAATGAGCAGTTCTTC. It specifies CASRDSGSYNEQFF.

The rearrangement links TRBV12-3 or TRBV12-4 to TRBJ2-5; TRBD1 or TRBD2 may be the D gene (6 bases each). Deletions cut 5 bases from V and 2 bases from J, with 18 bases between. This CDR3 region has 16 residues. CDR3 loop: CASSVLSGGQQETQYF. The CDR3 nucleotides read TGTGCCAGCAGTGTCCTTTCCGGGGGACAACAAGAGACCCAGTACTTC.

The DNA for the CDR3 is TGCAGCGTTGGCTGGACAGGGACGCTGGGCGAGCAGTACTTC. It codes for CSVGWTGTLGEQYF. This rearrangement joins TRBV29-1 to TRBJ2-7, with 8 bases aligning to TRBD1. Trimming removed 4 bases from V and 6 bases from J; junction bases left unmatched: 11. The CDR3 covers 14 residues. Per the germline V gene, CDR1 is SQVTM and CDR2 is ANQGSEA.

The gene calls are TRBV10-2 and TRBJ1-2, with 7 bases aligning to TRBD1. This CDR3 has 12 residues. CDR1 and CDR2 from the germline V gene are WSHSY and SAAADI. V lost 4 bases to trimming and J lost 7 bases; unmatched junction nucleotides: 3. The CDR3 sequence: CASSGDSAGYTF. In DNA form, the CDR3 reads TGCGCCAGCAGTGGGGACAGTGCTGGCTACACCTTC.

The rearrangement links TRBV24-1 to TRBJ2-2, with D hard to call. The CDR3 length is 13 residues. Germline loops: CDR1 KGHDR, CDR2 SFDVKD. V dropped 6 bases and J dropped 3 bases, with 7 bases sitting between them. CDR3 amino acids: CATSRGDTGELFF. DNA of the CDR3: TGTGCCACCAGTCGTGGCGACACCGGGGAGCTGTTTTTT.

The CDR3 nucleotides read TGTGCCAGCAGCCAGCCGGGACAGGGGGGCTACGAGCAGTACTTC. It is translated as CASSQPGQGGYEQYF. The chain carries TRBV25-1 and TRBJ2-7; 11 bases agree with TRBD1. Germline lookup yields CDR1 MGHDK and CDR2 SYGVNS. CDR3 length: 15 amino acids. V lost 6 bases and J lost 3; bases outside the gene matches: 7.

This CDR3 reads CSALHYGNTEAFF. DNA of the CDR3: TGCAGTGCTCTCCATTACGGGAACACTGAAGCTTTCTTT. This chain links TRBV20-1 with TRBJ1-1; D is ambiguous. Trimming left V 5 bases short and J 1 base short, with 11 bases between. This CDR3 has 13 residues. CDR1 and CDR2 (germline): DFQATT, SNEGSKA (reference sequence).

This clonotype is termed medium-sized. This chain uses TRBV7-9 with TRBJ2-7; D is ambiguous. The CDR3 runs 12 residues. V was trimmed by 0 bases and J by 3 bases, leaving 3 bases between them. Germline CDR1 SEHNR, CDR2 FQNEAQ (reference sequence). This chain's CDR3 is CASSLAYYEQYF. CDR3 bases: TGTGCCAGCAGCTTAGCTTACTACGAGCAGTACTTC. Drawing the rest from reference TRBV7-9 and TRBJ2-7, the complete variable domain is DTGVSQNPRHKITKRGQNVTFRCDPISEHNRLYWYRQTLGQGPEFLTYFQNEAQLEKSRLLSDRFSAERPKGSFSTLEIQRTEQGDSAMYLCASSLAYYEQYFGPGTRLTVT.

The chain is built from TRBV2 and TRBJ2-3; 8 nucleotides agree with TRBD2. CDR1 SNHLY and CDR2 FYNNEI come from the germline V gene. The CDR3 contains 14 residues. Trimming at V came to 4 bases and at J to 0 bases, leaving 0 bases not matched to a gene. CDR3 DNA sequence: TGTGCCAGCAGTGTAGCGGGAAGCACAGATACGCAGTATTTT. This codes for CASSVAGSTDTQYF. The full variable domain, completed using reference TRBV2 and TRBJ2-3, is EPEVTQTPSHQVTQMGQEVILRCVPISNHLYFYWYRQILGQKVEFLVSFYNNEISEKSEIFDDQFSVERPDGSNFTLKIRSTKLEDSAMYFCASSVAGSTDTQYFGPGTRLTVL.

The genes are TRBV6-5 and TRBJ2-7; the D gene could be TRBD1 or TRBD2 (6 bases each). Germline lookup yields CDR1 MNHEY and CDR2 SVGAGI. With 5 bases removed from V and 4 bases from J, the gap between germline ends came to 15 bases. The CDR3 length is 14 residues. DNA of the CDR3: TGTGCCAGCAGTCTAGACACGGGGGCGTACGAGCAGTACTTC. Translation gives CASSLDTGAYEQYF.

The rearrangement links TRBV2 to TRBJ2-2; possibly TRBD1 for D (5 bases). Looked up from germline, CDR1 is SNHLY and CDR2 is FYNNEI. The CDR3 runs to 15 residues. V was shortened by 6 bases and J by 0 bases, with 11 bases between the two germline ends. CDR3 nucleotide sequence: TGTGCCAGCAGCTTGGACACCGCGAACACCGGGGAGCTGTTTTTT. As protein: CASSLDTANTGELFF. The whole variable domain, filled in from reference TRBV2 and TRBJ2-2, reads EPEVTQTPSHQVTQMGQEVILRCVPISNHLYFYWYRQILGQKVEFLVSFYNNEISEKSEIFDDQFSVERPDGSNFTLKIRSTKLEDSAMYFCASSLDTANTGELFFGEGSRLTVL.